This T cell receptor beta chain was observed in a study of blood T cells in healthy people across ages. Per sample, at least 6 micrograms of total RNA were extracted. Then a second PCR, running roughly 7 to 11 cycles, was carried out with a sample-barcoded 5' primer and a J-beta primer mix. TCRdb re-called the 5' RACE reads with MiXCR, one entry per CDR3 protein. This sample has about 1.4 million distinct CDR3 sequences; approximately 59% occur once, and the top ten carry more than 6%. The germline V gene has CDR1 MNHEY and CDR2 SMNVEV (reference sequence). This CDR3 has 14 amino acids. Broader study findings: The diversity estimates, figures obtained from one million T cells, were considered underestimates.

Remarks on this clonotype: Its target is unknown.

The J gene is TRBJ2-1, the V gene TRBV27; D uncertain. The tail of the sequence fits TRBJ2-7 better, so the J call may be wrong. Material: blood. This clonotype originated in a man in his late teens or twenties in good health. The CDR3 bases are TGTGCCAGCAGTTCTGCCTTATCCTACAATGAGCAGTACTTC. Translation gives CASSSALSYNEQYF.